A selection of T cell receptor beta chains follows, all from one sample in a study of blood T cells in healthy people across ages. Each CDR3 protein is one row after TCRdb ran MiXCR on the 5' RACE reads. The sample lists 850,000 or so distinct CDR3 sequences, 29% seen once, with roughly 17% in the top ten. The sample consisted of blood. The receptor source for this set is an elderly woman in good health. CDR3s include the opening cysteine and the closing phenylalanine or tryptophan. A D gene is named only where the DNA matches it firmly. Rows give clone size only sometimes, using once, few, many, or a class for an expanded clone.

clone size	D gene	V gene	J gene	CDR3 DNA	CDR3 protein
NA	TRBD1	TRBV12-3/TRBV12-4	TRBJ1-1	TGTGCCAGCACCCCCTTCGGGGACAGATGTCTGAACACTGAAGCTTTCTTT	CASTPFGDRCLNTEAFF
many	NA	TRBV20-1	TRBJ2-3	TGCAGTGCTGTTCGGGGCTTAACGGGGAACACAGATACGCAGTATTTT	CSAVRGLTGNTDTQYF
many	NA	TRBV5-1	TRBJ1-1	TGCGCCAGCAGCTCGACGAAGACTGAAGCTTTCTTT	CASSSTKTEAFF
NA	TRBD1	TRBV6-6	TRBJ1-4	TGTGCCAGCAGTTACCGGATTGGACAGGGGGCTGATGAAAAACTGTTTTTT	CASSYRIGQGADEKLFF
many	NA	TRBV3-1	TRBJ2-7	TGTGCCAGCAGCCCTGCGTATGGGGGGTACGAGCAGTACTTC	CASSPAYGGYEQYF
many	NA	TRBV12-3/TRBV12-4	TRBJ2-1	TGTGCCAGCGGAACCTGGGAGGCGAGATCCAATGAGCAGTTCTTC	CASGTWEARSNEQFF
NA	NA	TRBV7-9	TRBJ2-5	TGTGCCAGCAACTTAATGGGAGAGACCCAGTACTTC	CASNLMGETQYF
NA	NA	TRBV6-2/TRBV6-3	TRBJ2-7	TGTGCCAGCAGTTACTCGCCCGGGGAAGAGCAGTACTTC	CASSYSPGEEQYF
many	TRBD1	TRBV6-4	TRBJ1-2	TGTGCCAGCAGTGACCCCGGGACAGGGGATGGTCGCTACACCTTC	CASSDPGTGDGRYTF
few	TRBD2	TRBV20-1	TRBJ2-3	TGCAGTGCTCCAGCGGGGGGCCTTAGCACAGATACGCAGTATTTT	CSAPAGGLSTDTQYF
many	NA	TRBV7-2	TRBJ2-7	TGTGCCAGCAGCTTAGTCTCCAGTTCCCACGAGCAGTACTTC	CASSLVSSSHEQYF
few	NA	TRBV11-2	TRBJ1-1	TGTGCCAGCAGCTTAGTATCGGTCACTGAAGCTTTCTTT	CASSLVSVTEAFF
NA	TRBD1	TRBV18	TRBJ2-7	TGTGCCAGCTCACGAGACAGGGTTGGCTACGAGCAGTACTTC	CASSRDRVGYEQYF
many	NA	TRBV15	TRBJ2-5	TGTGCCACCAGCAGAGACTCAGGGGAAGAGACCCAGTACTTC	CATSRDSGEETQYF
NA	NA	TRBV6-2/TRBV6-3	TRBJ2-6	TGTGCCAGCAGTTGCCCCGGGGGACTTGCTTTCTCTGGGGCCAACGTCCTGACTTTC	CASSCPGGLAFSGANVLTF
NA	NA	TRBV28	TRBJ2-5	TGTACCAGCTCGAACGGACAGCAAGAGACCCAGTACTTC	CTSSNGQQETQYF
NA	NA	TRBV6-2/TRBV6-3	TRBJ2-3	TGTGCCAGCAGTTACTCTCCGGGACGAGCTTTTGGAACAGACACGCAGTATTTT	CASSYSPGRAFGTDTQYF
NA	NA	TRBV11-2	TRBJ2-6	TGTGCCAGCAGCCATATCATTCCCCCCGGGACCGCCATCTCTGGGGCCAACGTCCTGACTTTC	CASSHIIPPGTAISGANVLTF
NA	NA	TRBV7-8	TRBJ1-1	TGTGCCAGCAGCTTAGCGCACTCTTATATAGGCACTGAAGCTTTCTTT	CASSLAHSYIGTEAFF
NA	TRBD1	TRBV10-3	TRBJ2-7	TGTGCCATCAGTGAGGGGACAGGAACTTACGAGCAGTACTTC	CAISEGTGTYEQYF
many	NA	TRBV20-1	TRBJ1-1	TGCAGTGCTAGAGGGGCAGGGTGGAACACTGAAGCTTTCTTT	CSARGAGWNTEAFF
many	NA	TRBV7-6	TRBJ2-3	TGTGCCAGCAGCATAAGGTTCAACGGGCTCACGGGCACAGATACGCAGTATTTT	CASSIRFNGLTGTDTQYF
few	TRBD1	TRBV15	TRBJ2-1	TGTGCCACCAGCGGCGGGACAGGGACTTTCAATGAGCAGTTCTTC	CATSGGTGTFNEQFF
NA	NA	TRBV5-1	TRBJ1-6	TGCGCCAGCAGCCTGCGGGAGGCTCGGTCACCCCTCCACTTT	CASSLREARSPLHF
many	NA	TRBV7-9	TRBJ1-2	TGTGCCAGCAGCGACCGGGACGTCGGACGAAGTGGCTACACCTTC	CASSDRDVGRSGYTF
NA	NA	TRBV10-3	TRBJ1-1	TGTGCCATCAGTGAGTCACGGATGAACACTGAAGCTTTCTTT	CAISESRMNTEAFF
many	NA	TRBV9	TRBJ1-6	TGTGCCAGCAGCTTAACAGGGTCGCCCTCCTATAATTCACCCCTCCACTTT	CASSLTGSPSYNSPLHF
NA	NA	TRBV20-1	TRBJ2-4	TGCAGTGCGAAGGGGCAGTTCGAAAACATTCAGTACTTC	CSAKGQFENIQYF
few	NA	TRBV19	TRBJ1-1	TGTGCCAGTAGTCCTGACAGCCGCATGAACACTGAAGCTTTCTTT	CASSPDSRMNTEAFF
once	NA	TRBV28	TRBJ1-4	TGTGCCAGCAGCTTTGCGGGGGCGCAAACTAATGAAAAACTGTTTTTT	CASSFAGAQTNEKLFF
few	NA	TRBV2	TRBJ1-2	TGTGCCAGCAGGATGGGGGAATACGGTGGCTACACCTTC	CASRMGEYGGYTF
NA	NA	TRBV7-9	TRBJ2-1	TGTGCCAGCAGCTCCCCGTACGAGCGGTACTTC	CASSSPYERYF
NA	NA	TRBV29-1	TRBJ2-1	TGCAGCGTTGGGGCTTCCGCCGACGAGCAGTTCTTC	CSVGASADEQFF
NA	TRBD1	TRBV7-9	TRBJ2-1	TGTGCCAGCAGCTTACCGGGACAGTATTACAATGAGCAGTTCTTC	CASSLPGQYYNEQFF
many	NA	TRBV12-3/TRBV12-4	TRBJ1-6	TGTGCCAGCAGCGATAGTCGCTCCTATAATTCACCCCTCCACTTT	CASSDSRSYNSPLHF
many	TRBD1	TRBV11-2	TRBJ2-7	TGTGCCAGCAGCTTAGGCCCCCTAACCGGACAGGGATACGAGCAGTACTTC	CASSLGPLTGQGYEQYF
NA	NA	TRBV20-1	TRBJ2-2	TGCAGTGCTATCGGCTCGGCGGACGGGGAGCTGTTTTTT	CSAIGSADGELFF
few	NA	TRBV24-1	TRBJ2-3	TGTGCCACCAGCGGGGGGCCGAGCACAGATACGCAGTATTTT	CATSGGPSTDTQYF
many	TRBD1	TRBV6-2/TRBV6-3	TRBJ2-1	TGTGCCAGCAGTTACTCGCGGACAGGCTCCTACAATGAGCAGTTCTTC	CASSYSRTGSYNEQFF
NA	NA	TRBV5-4	TRBJ2-3	TGTGCCAGCAGCCCACGTCCCGACTTAAGCACAGATACGCAGTATTTT	CASSPRPDLSTDTQYF
many	TRBD1	TRBV10-3	TRBJ2-1	TGTGCCATCAGTGAGCAGGGGGCTACCAATGAGCAGTTCTTC	CAISEQGATNEQFF
many	NA	TRBV7-2	TRBJ2-7	TGTGCCAGCAGCTCTTCCGGCGCGGGCGCAGCCTACGAGCAGTACTTC	CASSSSGAGAAYEQYF
NA	NA	TRBV11-2	TRBJ2-5	TGTGCCGGCAGCTTAGGTACAGCCAAAGAGACCCAGTACTTC	CAGSLGTAKETQYF
NA	NA	TRBV2	TRBJ1-1	TGTGCCAGCAGTGACTTGGGTACGAACACTGAAGCTTTCTTT	CASSDLGTNTEAFF
few	TRBD2	TRBV7-9	TRBJ2-3	TGTGCCAGCAGCTATCTACTAGCGGGGGGCCACACAGATACGCAGTATTTT	CASSYLLAGGHTDTQYF
NA	TRBD1	TRBV15	TRBJ1-6	TGTGCCACCAGCAGAAAACAGGGGGGAACCTATAATTCACCCCTCCACTTT	CATSRKQGGTYNSPLHF
NA	TRBD1	TRBV5-5	TRBJ2-2	TGTGCCAGCAGCTGGGACAGAGCCTCCACCGGGGAGCTGTTTTTT	CASSWDRASTGELFF
many	TRBD2	TRBV6-6	TRBJ2-1	TGTGCCAGCAACGGGGGGGGGCGGGGTGAGCAGTTCTTC	CASNGGGRGEQFF
NA	TRBD1	TRBV27	TRBJ2-1	TGTGCCAGCAACCCTGACAGGGGGGGGTACAATGAGCAGTTCTTC	CASNPDRGGYNEQFF